The sample holds a few counts of the clone carrying this TCR beta chain. Its cognate antigen is unknown. This sample was included in a study of human T cells and chemical hapten exposure. As for time point: patch test 3, about 24 weeks after DPC sensitization. Treatment described: therapeutic diphenylcyclopropenone sensitization with weekly scalp DPC. Before extraction, the whole blood was not fractionated, and total RNA was taken from it. One entry per CDR3 protein, called by TCRdb with MiXCR from the RACE reads. The sample has 30,000 to 40,000 distinct CDR3 sequences, 9.5% seen once; the top ten hold around 28%. Findings of the study overall: High-frequency TCRs, those above 1 in 1000, stayed the same after DPC sensitization.

The origin of this receptor is a man aged 50-60 years with alopecia areata. Some clones in this sample may be carry-over from other donors' samples. The sequencing used whole blood, collected in connection with sensitization to the hapten diphenylcyclopropenone (DPC).

The DNA of the CDR3 is TGTGCCAGCAGTTACTCGCACAACTCTGGAAACACCATATATTTT. As protein: CASSYSHNSGNTIYF. The V call is TRBV6-6, the J call TRBJ1-3; D unresolved. Per the germline V gene, CDR1 is MNHNY and CDR2 is SVGAGI (reference sequence). The CDR3 has 15 amino acids. V was clipped by 0 bases and J by 0 bases, with 6 bases between them.